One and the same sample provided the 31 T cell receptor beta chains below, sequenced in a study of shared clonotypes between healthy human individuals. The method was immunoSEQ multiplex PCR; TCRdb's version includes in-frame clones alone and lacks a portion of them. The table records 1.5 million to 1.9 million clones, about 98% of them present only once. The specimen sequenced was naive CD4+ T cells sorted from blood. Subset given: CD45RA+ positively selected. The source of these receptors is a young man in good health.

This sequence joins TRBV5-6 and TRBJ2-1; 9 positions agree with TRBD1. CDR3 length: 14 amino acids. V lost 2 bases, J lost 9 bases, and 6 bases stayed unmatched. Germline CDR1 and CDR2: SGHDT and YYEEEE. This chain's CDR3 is CASSFRDRVREQFF. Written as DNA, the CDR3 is TGTGCCAGCAGCTTTCGGGACAGGGTTCGTGAGCAGTTCTTC.

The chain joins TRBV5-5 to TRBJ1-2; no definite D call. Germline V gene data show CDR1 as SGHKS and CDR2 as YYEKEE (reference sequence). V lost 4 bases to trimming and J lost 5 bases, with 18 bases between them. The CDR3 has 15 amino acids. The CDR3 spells CASSPGGVPLYGYTF. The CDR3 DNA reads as TGTGCCAGCAGCCCCGGCGGGGTCCCCTTGTATGGCTACACCTTC.

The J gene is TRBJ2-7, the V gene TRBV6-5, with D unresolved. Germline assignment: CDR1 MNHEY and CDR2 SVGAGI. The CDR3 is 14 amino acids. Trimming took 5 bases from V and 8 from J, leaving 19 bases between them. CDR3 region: CASSDPGRNLKQYF. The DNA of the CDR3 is TGTGCCAGCAGTGACCCCGGTCGCAACTTAAAGCAGTACTTC.

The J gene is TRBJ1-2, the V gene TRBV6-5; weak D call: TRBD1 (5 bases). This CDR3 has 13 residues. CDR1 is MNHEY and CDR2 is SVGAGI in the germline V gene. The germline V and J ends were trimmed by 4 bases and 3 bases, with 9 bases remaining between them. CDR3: CASSSGYDYGYTF. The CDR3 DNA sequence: TGTGCCAGCAGTTCAGGGTACGACTATGGCTACACCTTC.

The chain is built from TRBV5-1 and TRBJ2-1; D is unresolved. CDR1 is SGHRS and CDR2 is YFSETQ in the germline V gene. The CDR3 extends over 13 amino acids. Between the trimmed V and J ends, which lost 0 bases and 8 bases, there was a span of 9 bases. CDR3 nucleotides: TGCGCCAGCAGCTTGGGGTGGTTCGATGAGCAGTTCTTC. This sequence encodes CASSLGWFDEQFF.

The CDR3 reads CASSRIENTEAFF. CDR3 coding DNA: TGTGCCAGCAGCCGTATCGAAAACACTGAAGCTTTCTTT. The chain uses TRBV16 and TRBJ1-1; D call uncertain. The CDR3 runs to 13 residues. The ends were cut back, 4 bases at V and 2 bases at J, with 8 bases in the middle. Germline values: CDR1 KGHSY, CDR2 FQNENV.

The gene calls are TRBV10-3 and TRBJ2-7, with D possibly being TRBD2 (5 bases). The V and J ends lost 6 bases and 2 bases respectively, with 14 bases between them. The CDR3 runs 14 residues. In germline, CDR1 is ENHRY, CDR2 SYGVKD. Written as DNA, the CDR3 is TGTGCCATCAGGGGAGTAGGTTTCCCCTACGAGCAGTACTTC. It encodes CAIRGVGFPYEQYF.

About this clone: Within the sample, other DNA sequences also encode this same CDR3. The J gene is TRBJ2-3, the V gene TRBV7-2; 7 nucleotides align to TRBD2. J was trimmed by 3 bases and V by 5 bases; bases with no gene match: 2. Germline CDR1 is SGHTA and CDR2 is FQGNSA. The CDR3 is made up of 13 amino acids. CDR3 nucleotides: TGTGCCAGCAGCCCTAGCGGTACAGATACGCAGTATTTT. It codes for CASSPSGTDTQYF. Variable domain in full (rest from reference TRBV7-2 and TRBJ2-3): GAGVSQSPSNKVTEKGKDVELRCDPISGHTALYWYRQSLGQGLEFLIYFQGNSAPDKSGLPSDRFSAERTGGSVSTLTIQRTQQEDSAVYLCASSPSGTDTQYFGPGTRLTVL.

In DNA, the CDR3 is TGTGCCAGCAGCGTTCCCGGGACAGGAATTGCAACTAATGAAAAACTGTTTTTT. Translating gives CASSVPGTGIATNEKLFF. The chain uses TRBV7-9 and TRBJ1-4, with TRBD1 matching over 8 bases. CDR3 length equals 18 residues. V lost 5 bases, J lost 0 bases, and 11 bases stayed unmatched. Germline lookup yields CDR1 SEHNR and CDR2 FQNEAQ (reference sequence).

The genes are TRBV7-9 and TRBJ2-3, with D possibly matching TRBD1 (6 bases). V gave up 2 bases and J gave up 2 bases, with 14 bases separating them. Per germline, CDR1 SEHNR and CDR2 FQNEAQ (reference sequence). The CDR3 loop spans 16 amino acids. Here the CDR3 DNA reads TGTGCCAGCAGCTTACTTTTACAGGGAGTCACAGATACGCAGTATTTT. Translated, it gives CASSLLLQGVTDTQYF.

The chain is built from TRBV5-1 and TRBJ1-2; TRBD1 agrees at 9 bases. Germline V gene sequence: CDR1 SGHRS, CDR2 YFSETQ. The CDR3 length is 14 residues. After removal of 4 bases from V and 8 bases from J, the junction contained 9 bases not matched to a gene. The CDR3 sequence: CASSPGQGLHGYTF. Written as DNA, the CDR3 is TGCGCCAGCAGCCCGGGACAGGGACTACACGGCTACACCTTC.

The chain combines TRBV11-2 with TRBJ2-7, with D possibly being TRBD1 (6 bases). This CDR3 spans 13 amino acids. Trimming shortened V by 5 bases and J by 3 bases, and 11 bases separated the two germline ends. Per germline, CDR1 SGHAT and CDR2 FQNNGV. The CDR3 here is CASSQFRGYEQYF. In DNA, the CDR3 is TGTGCCAGCAGCCAATTCAGGGGCTACGAGCAGTACTTC.

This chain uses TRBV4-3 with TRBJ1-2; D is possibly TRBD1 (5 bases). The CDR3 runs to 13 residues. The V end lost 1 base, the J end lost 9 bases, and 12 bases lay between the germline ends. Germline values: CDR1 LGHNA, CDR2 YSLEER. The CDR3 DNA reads TGCGCCAGCAGCCAAGGAATTAACAGGCGCTACACCTTC. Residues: CASSQGINRRYTF.

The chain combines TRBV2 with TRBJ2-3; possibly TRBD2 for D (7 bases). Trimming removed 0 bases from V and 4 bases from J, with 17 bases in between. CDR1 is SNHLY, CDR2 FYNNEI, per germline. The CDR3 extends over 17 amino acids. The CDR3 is CASSEARGRALADTQYF. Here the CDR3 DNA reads TGTGCCAGCAGTGAAGCTAGGGGGAGGGCCCTAGCAGATACGCAGTATTTT. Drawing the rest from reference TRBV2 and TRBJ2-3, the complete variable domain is EPEVTQTPSHQVTQMGQEVILRCVPISNHLYFYWYRQILGQKVEFLVSFYNNEISEKSEIFDDQFSVERPDGSNFTLKIRSTKLEDSAMYFCASSEARGRALADTQYFGPGTRLTVL.

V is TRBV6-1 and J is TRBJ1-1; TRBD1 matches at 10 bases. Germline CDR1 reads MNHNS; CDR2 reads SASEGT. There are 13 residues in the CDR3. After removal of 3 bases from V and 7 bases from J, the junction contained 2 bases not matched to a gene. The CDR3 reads CASSETGGLEAFF. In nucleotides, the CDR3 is TGTGCCAGCAGTGAGACAGGGGGCCTTGAAGCTTTCTTT.

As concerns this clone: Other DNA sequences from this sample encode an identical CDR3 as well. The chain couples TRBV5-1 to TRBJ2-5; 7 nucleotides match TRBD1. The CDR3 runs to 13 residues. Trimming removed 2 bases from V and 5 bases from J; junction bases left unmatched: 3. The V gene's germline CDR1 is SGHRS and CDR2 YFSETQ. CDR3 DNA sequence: TGCGCCAGCAGCTTAGAGGGACAGGAGACCCAGTACTTC. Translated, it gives CASSLEGQETQYF.

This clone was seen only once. CDR3 in DNA: TGCGCCAGCAGCCAGTCCGGGACTAGCGGGACCCTAAGTGGGACCCAGTACTTC. Protein: CASSQSGTSGTLSGTQYF. The chain is built from TRBV4-3 and TRBJ2-5; 13 bases align to TRBD2. V trimming: 3 bases; J trimming: 7 bases; junction bases outside the gene matches: 14. This CDR3 contains 18 residues. Germline V gives CDR1 LGHNA, CDR2 YSLEER.

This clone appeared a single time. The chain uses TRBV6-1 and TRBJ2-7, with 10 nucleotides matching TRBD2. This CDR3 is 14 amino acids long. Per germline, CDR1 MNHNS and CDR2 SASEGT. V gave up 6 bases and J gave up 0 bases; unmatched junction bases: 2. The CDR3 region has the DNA TGTGCCAGCAGCGGACTAGCGGACTCCTACGAGCAGTACTTC. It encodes CASSGLADSYEQYF.

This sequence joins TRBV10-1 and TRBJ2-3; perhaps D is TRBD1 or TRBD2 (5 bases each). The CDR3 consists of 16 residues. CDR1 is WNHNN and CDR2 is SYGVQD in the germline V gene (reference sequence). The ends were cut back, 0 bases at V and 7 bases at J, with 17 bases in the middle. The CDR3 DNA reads TGCGCCAGCAGTGAGTCCCGGGGCCTCGCAATTTATACGCAGTATTTT. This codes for CASSESRGLAIYTQYF.

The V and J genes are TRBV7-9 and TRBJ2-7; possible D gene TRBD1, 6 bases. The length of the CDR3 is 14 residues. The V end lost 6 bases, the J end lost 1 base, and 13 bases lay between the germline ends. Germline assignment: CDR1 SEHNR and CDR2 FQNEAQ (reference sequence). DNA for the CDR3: TGTGCCAGCAGGCAGACAGGCGAGTCCTACGAGCAGTACTTC. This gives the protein CASRQTGESYEQYF. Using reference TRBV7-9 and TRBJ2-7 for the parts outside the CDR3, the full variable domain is DTGVSQNPRHKITKRGQNVTFRCDPISEHNRLYWYRQTLGQGPEFLTYFQNEAQLEKSRLLSDRFSAERPKGSFSTLEIQRTEQGDSAMYLCASRQTGESYEQYFGPGTRLTVT.

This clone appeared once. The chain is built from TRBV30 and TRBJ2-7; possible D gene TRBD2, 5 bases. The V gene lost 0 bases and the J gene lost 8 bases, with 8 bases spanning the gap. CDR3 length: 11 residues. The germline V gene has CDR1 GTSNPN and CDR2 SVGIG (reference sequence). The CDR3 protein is CAWSVGVKQYF. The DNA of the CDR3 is TGTGCCTGGAGTGTCGGGGTAAAGCAGTACTTC.

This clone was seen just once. The CDR3 protein is CATSRVVTSGPYNEQFF. As DNA, the CDR3 is TGTGCCACCAGCAGAGTGGTTACTAGCGGGCCCTACAATGAGCAGTTCTTC. The chain employs TRBV15 and TRBJ2-1, with 9 nucleotides matching TRBD2. V gave up 1 base and J gave up 2 bases; unmatched junction bases: 6. Germline V gene data show CDR1 as LNHNV and CDR2 as YYDKDF (reference sequence). The CDR3 has 17 amino acids. The full variable domain, with the rest looked up from reference TRBV15 and TRBJ2-1, is DAMVIQNPRYQVTQFGKPVTLSCSQTLNHNVMYWYQQKSSQAPKLLFHYYDKDFNNEADTPDNFQSRRPNTSFCFLDIRSPGLGDTAMYLCATSRVVTSGPYNEQFFGPGTRLTVL.

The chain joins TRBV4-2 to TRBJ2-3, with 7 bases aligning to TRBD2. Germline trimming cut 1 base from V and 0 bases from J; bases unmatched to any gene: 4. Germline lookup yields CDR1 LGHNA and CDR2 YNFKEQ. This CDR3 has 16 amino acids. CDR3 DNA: TGTGCCAGCAGCCAAGGGGAGGGGCGCAGCACAGATACGCAGTATTTT. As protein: CASSQGEGRSTDTQYF.

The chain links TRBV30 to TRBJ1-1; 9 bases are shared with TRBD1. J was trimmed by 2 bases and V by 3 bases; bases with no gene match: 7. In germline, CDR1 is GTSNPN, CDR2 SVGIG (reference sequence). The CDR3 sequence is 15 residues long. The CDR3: CAWRRSGQGNTEAFF. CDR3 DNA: TGTGCCTGGAGGCGCTCGGGACAGGGAAACACTGAAGCTTTCTTT.

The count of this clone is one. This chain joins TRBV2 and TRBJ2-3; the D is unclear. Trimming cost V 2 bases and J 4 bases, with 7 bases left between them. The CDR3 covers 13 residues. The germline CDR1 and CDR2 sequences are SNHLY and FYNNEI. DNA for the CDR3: TGTGCCAGCAGTGAACTAGGAGCAGATACGCAGTATTTT. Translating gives CASSELGADTQYF.

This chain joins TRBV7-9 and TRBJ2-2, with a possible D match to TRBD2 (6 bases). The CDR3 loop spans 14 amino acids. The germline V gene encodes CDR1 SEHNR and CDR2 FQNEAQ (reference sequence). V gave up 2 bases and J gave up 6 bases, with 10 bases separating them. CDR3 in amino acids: CASSLSSVAGELFF. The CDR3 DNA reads TGTGCCAGCAGCTTATCTAGCGTGGCCGGGGAGCTGTTTTTT.

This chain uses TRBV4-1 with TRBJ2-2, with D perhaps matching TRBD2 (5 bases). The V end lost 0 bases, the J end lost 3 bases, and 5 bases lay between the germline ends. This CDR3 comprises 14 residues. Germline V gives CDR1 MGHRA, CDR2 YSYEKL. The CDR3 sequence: CASSQERDTGELFF. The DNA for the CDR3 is TGCGCCAGCAGCCAAGAGAGGGACACCGGGGAGCTGTTTTTT.

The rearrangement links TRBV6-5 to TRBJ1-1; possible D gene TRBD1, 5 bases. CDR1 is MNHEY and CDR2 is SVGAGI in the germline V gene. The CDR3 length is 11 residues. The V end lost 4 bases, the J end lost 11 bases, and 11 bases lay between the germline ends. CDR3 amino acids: CASSSSGTAFF. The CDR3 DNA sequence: TGTGCCAGCAGTTCTTCCGGGACGGCTTTCTTT.

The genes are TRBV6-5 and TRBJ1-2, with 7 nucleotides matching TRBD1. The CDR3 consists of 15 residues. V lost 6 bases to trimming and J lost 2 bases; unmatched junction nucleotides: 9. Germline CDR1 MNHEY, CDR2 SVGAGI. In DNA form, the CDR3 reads TGTGCCAGCAGACTACAGGGGATAGGAAACTATGGCTACACCTTC. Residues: CASRLQGIGNYGYTF.

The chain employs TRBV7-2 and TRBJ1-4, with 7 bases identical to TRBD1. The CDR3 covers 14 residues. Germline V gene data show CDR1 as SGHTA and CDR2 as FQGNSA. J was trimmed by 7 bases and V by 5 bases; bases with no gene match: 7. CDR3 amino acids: CASSRDRKSEKLFF. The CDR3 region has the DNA TGTGCCAGCAGCCGGGACAGAAAGTCTGAAAAACTGTTTTTT.

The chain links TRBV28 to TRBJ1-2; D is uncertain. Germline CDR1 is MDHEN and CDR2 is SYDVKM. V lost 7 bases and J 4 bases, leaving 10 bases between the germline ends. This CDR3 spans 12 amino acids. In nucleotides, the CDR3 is TGTGCCAGCACCAAAGGGATCTATGGCTACACCTTC. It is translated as CASTKGIYGYTF.